The following is a T cell receptor beta chain sequence with its context. The antigen is unknown. Clones were read by immunoSEQ multiplex PCR, and TCRdb kept only the in-frame ones, dropping some. The sample includes fewer than 70,000 clones, about 88% seen only once; the top ten take about 3.8%. The data derive from a study of OX40 agonist ivuxolimab in advanced cancers. Background on the study: The eligibility criteria allowed prior anti-PD-1, anti-PD-L1 or anti-CTLA-4 therapy, and around 40% had some. Broader study findings: Relative to CD4+ cells, CD8+ T cells on average had more expanded clones.

The CDR3 is 15 residues long. Looked up from germline, CDR1 is SGHTA and CDR2 is FQGNSA. Deletions cut 6 bases from V and 0 bases from J, with 13 bases between. The gene calls are TRBV7-2 and TRBJ2-3; a possible D gene is TRBD2 (6 bases). The material was CD4+ or CD8+ T cells sorted from blood, obtained in a trial of the OX40 agonist ivuxolimab. This TCR came from an adult with an advanced solid tumor such as melanoma, head and neck, liver or kidney cancer. CDR3 amino acids: CASRQGAGSTDTQYF. The CDR3 coding sequence is TGTGCCAGCAGACAAGGTGCGGGGAGCACAGATACGCAGTATTTT.